Listed below are T cell receptor beta chains from one sample, sequenced in a study of radiation and T cells in renal cell carcinoma. Profiling relied on immunoSEQ multiplex PCR, and the TCRdb table lists in-frame clones only, not all of them. Here the sample spans some 44,000 clones, roughly 82% being singletons. Here the sequenced sample was blood, taken from a patient whose treatment included radiotherapy and nephrectomy. The source of these receptors is a woman aged 70 to 79 with renal cell carcinoma. CDR3s include the opening cysteine and the closing phenylalanine or tryptophan. Fields, in order: D gene, J gene, clone size, V gene, CDR3 DNA, CDR3 protein. The D gene is left open where the match is weak. The listing skips clone size in some rows; elsewhere it reads once, few, many or a size class.

d_gene: TRBD1; j_gene: TRBJ1-6; abundance: NA; v_gene: TRBV2; CDR3nt: TGTGCCAGCATCGGAGGCGGACAGGGCGTTAATTCACCCCTCCACTTT; CDR3aa: CASIGGGQGVNSPLHF
d_gene: NA; j_gene: TRBJ1-2; abundance: NA; v_gene: TRBV7-2; CDR3nt: TGTGCCAGCAGCCCGATGAAAACGTACGGCTACACCTTC; CDR3aa: CASSPMKTYGYTF
d_gene: NA; j_gene: TRBJ2-7; abundance: once; v_gene: TRBV4-1; CDR3nt: TGCGCCAGCAGCCAAGAGTGGAGGGTGGCGTACGAGCAGTACTTC; CDR3aa: CASSQEWRVAYEQYF
d_gene: NA; j_gene: TRBJ2-3; abundance: NA; v_gene: TRBV4-2; CDR3nt: TGTGCCAGCAGCCAAGATGGAGGGAGTAAAGATACGCAGTATTTT; CDR3aa: CASSQDGGSKDTQYF
d_gene: TRBD1; j_gene: TRBJ2-5; abundance: NA; v_gene: TRBV6-5; CDR3nt: TGTGCCAGCAGTTGGACCGGGACAGGGTTCCAAGAGACCCAGTACTTC; CDR3aa: CASSWTGTGFQETQYF
d_gene: NA; j_gene: TRBJ2-6; abundance: NA; v_gene: TRBV7-2; CDR3nt: TGTGCCAGCAGCTTAGCAGTGGGCCGGAGCTCTGGGGCCAACGTCCTGACTTTC; CDR3aa: CASSLAVGRSSGANVLTF
d_gene: NA; j_gene: TRBJ1-5; abundance: NA; v_gene: TRBV13; CDR3nt: TGTGCCAGCACCCCCGCGGTGGAGGGTCAGCCCCAGCATTTT; CDR3aa: CASTPAVEGQPQHF
d_gene: NA; j_gene: TRBJ1-2; abundance: NA; v_gene: TRBV30; CDR3nt: TGTGCCTGGAGTCCATACCGAAACTATGGCTACACCTTC; CDR3aa: CAWSPYRNYGYTF
d_gene: NA; j_gene: TRBJ2-2; abundance: NA; v_gene: TRBV27; CDR3nt: TGTGCCAGCAGTTTAAGTGTGGCTTGGACCGGGGAGCTGTTTTTT; CDR3aa: CASSLSVAWTGELFF
d_gene: NA; j_gene: TRBJ2-1; abundance: NA; v_gene: TRBV7-9; CDR3nt: TGTGCCAGCAGCTTATACGCGAATGAGCAGTTCTTC; CDR3aa: CASSLYANEQFF
d_gene: NA; j_gene: TRBJ1-4; abundance: once; v_gene: TRBV7-9; CDR3nt: TGTGCCAGCAGCTTAGCGCTAGGGGCAGGCTCTAATGAAAAACTGTTTTTT; CDR3aa: CASSLALGAGSNEKLFF
d_gene: NA; j_gene: TRBJ1-4; abundance: NA; v_gene: TRBV4-3; CDR3nt: TGCGCCAGCAGCTCCCGGGGAGTCGCAACTAATGAAAAACTGTTTTTT; CDR3aa: CASSSRGVATNEKLFF
d_gene: NA; j_gene: TRBJ2-7; abundance: NA; v_gene: TRBV4-1; CDR3nt: TGCGCCAGCAGCCCAGATGGATCCCTCTACGAGCAGTACTTC; CDR3aa: CASSPDGSLYEQYF
d_gene: NA; j_gene: TRBJ2-5; abundance: NA; v_gene: TRBV29-1; CDR3nt: TGCAGCGTCTACTCTACGCTTCAAGAGACCCAGTACTTC; CDR3aa: CSVYSTLQETQYF
d_gene: NA; j_gene: TRBJ1-4; abundance: once; v_gene: TRBV5-6; CDR3nt: TGTGCCAGCAGCTTCCGCCCGGCCTCGGAACTGTTTTTT; CDR3aa: CASSFRPASELFF
d_gene: TRBD2; j_gene: TRBJ2-5; abundance: NA; v_gene: TRBV4-2; CDR3nt: TGTGCCAGCAGCCTCGGGACTAGCGGAGGAGAGACCCAGTACTTC; CDR3aa: CASSLGTSGGETQYF
d_gene: TRBD1; j_gene: TRBJ1-4; abundance: NA; v_gene: TRBV27; CDR3nt: TGTGCCAGCAGTTCGACAGGGGTAGGAGAAAAACTGTTTTTT; CDR3aa: CASSSTGVGEKLFF
d_gene: NA; j_gene: TRBJ1-4; abundance: NA; v_gene: TRBV15; CDR3nt: TGTGCCACCAGCAGAGACAGGGGAAGCGGTGAAAAACTGTTTTTT; CDR3aa: CATSRDRGSGEKLFF
d_gene: NA; j_gene: TRBJ2-4; abundance: NA; v_gene: TRBV6-6; CDR3nt: TGTGCCAGCAGTTACGGCGGGACAACCAAAAACATTCAGTACTTC; CDR3aa: CASSYGGTTKNIQYF
d_gene: TRBD2; j_gene: TRBJ2-5; abundance: NA; v_gene: TRBV5-1; CDR3nt: TGCGCCAGCAGCGCCAAAGCGGGAGGAGATTTAGAGACCCAGTACTTC; CDR3aa: CASSAKAGGDLETQYF
d_gene: NA; j_gene: TRBJ2-7; abundance: NA; v_gene: TRBV5-6; CDR3nt: TGTGCCAGCAGTTTGAGTTTGGAGCAGTACTTC; CDR3aa: CASSLSLEQYF
d_gene: NA; j_gene: TRBJ1-4; abundance: NA; v_gene: TRBV2; CDR3nt: TGTGCCAGCAGTGGGTCGGGGAGGGAAAAACTGTTTTTT; CDR3aa: CASSGSGREKLFF
d_gene: NA; j_gene: TRBJ2-6; abundance: once; v_gene: TRBV5-1; CDR3nt: TGCGCCAGCAGCTCACGGGGAAATGGGGCCAACGTCCTGACTTTC; CDR3aa: CASSSRGNGANVLTF
d_gene: NA; j_gene: TRBJ2-7; abundance: NA; v_gene: TRBV7-9; CDR3nt: TGTGCCAGCAGCTTAGATACAGCCTACGAGCAGTACTTC; CDR3aa: CASSLDTAYEQYF
d_gene: NA; j_gene: TRBJ2-7; abundance: NA; v_gene: TRBV7-2; CDR3nt: TGTGCCAGCAGCCTCGTCTTAGGGCCCGAGTACGAGCAGTACTTC; CDR3aa: CASSLVLGPEYEQYF
d_gene: TRBD2; j_gene: TRBJ2-3; abundance: NA; v_gene: TRBV7-2; CDR3nt: TGTGCCAGCAGCCATCAGACTAGCGGGAGTGGTGATACGCAGTATTTT; CDR3aa: CASSHQTSGSGDTQYF
d_gene: TRBD1; j_gene: TRBJ2-1; abundance: NA; v_gene: TRBV7-9; CDR3nt: TGTGCCAGCAGCCAAGGACAGGGTACACGGCAGTTCTTC; CDR3aa: CASSQGQGTRQFF
d_gene: NA; j_gene: TRBJ2-1; abundance: NA; v_gene: TRBV29-1; CDR3nt: TGCAGCGCCGAATGGGCAGTCTACAATGAGCAGTTCTTC; CDR3aa: CSAEWAVYNEQFF
d_gene: TRBD1; j_gene: TRBJ2-6; abundance: few; v_gene: TRBV19; CDR3nt: TGTGCCAGTACTACAGGGGGCGGTCCTGGGGCCAACGTCCTGACTTTC; CDR3aa: CASTTGGGPGANVLTF
d_gene: TRBD1; j_gene: TRBJ1-4; abundance: NA; v_gene: TRBV19; CDR3nt: TGTGCCAGCAGACCCTTGACAGGGGGGAATGAAAAACTGTTTTTT; CDR3aa: CASRPLTGGNEKLFF
d_gene: NA; j_gene: TRBJ2-1; abundance: NA; v_gene: TRBV7-8; CDR3nt: TGTGCCAGCAGCTTAGGCAGGGACAATGAGCAGTTCTTC; CDR3aa: CASSLGRDNEQFF
d_gene: TRBD2; j_gene: TRBJ2-5; abundance: NA; v_gene: TRBV7-8; CDR3nt: TGTGCCAGCAGCTCAGCCGGGGGGAGCGGGAGAGAGACCCAGTACTTC; CDR3aa: CASSSAGGSGRETQYF
d_gene: NA; j_gene: TRBJ2-7; abundance: NA; v_gene: TRBV18; CDR3nt: TGTGCCAGCTCACCCACTAGGGCTAATTCGGACGAGCAGTACTTC; CDR3aa: CASSPTRANSDEQYF
d_gene: NA; j_gene: TRBJ2-1; abundance: NA; v_gene: TRBV5-8; CDR3nt: TGTGCCAGCAGCTTTGGGGGTTTCAATGAGCAGTTCTTC; CDR3aa: CASSFGGFNEQFF
d_gene: NA; j_gene: TRBJ2-2; abundance: NA; v_gene: TRBV5-1; CDR3nt: TGCGCCAGCAGCTTAGCCCTACTCAACACCGGGGAGCTGTTTTTT; CDR3aa: CASSLALLNTGELFF
d_gene: NA; j_gene: TRBJ2-3; abundance: NA; v_gene: TRBV5-6; CDR3nt: TGTGCCAGCAGCCGGACCGGATTTCTAGGGGTAGCAGATACGCAGTATTTT; CDR3aa: CASSRTGFLGVADTQYF
d_gene: NA; j_gene: TRBJ1-3; abundance: NA; v_gene: TRBV28; CDR3nt: TGTGCCAGCAGTTCCGGGACTTTAGGGGACACCATATATTTT; CDR3aa: CASSSGTLGDTIYF
d_gene: NA; j_gene: TRBJ1-1; abundance: NA; v_gene: TRBV5-1; CDR3nt: TGCGCCAGCAGCCCGGCGCCGGGGGCGGCGGGCACTGAAGCTTTCTTT; CDR3aa: CASSPAPGAAGTEAFF
d_gene: NA; j_gene: TRBJ1-1; abundance: NA; v_gene: TRBV6-5; CDR3nt: TGTGCCAGCAGTTACTCGAAGGGGGTTGGCACTGAAGCTTTCTTT; CDR3aa: CASSYSKGVGTEAFF
d_gene: TRBD1; j_gene: TRBJ2-1; abundance: NA; v_gene: TRBV10-3; CDR3nt: TGTGCCATCAGTGAGTCGCGACAGGGGAAGAATGAGCAGTTCTTC; CDR3aa: CAISESRQGKNEQFF